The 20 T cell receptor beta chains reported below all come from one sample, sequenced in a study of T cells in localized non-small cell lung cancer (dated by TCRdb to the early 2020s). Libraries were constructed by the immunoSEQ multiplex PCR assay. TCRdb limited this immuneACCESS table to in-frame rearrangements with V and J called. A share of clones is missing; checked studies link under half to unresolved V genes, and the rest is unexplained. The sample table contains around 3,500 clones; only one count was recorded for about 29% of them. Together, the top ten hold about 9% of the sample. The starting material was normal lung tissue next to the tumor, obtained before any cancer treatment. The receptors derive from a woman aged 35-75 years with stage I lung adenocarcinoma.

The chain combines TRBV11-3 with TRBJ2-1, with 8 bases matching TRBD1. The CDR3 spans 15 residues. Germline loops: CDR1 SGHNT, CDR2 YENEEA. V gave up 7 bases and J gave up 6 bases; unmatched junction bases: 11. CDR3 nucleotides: TGTGCCAGCAAGGACAGGGTCGGTCCGGGCAATGAGCAGTTCTTC. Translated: CASKDRVGPGNEQFF.

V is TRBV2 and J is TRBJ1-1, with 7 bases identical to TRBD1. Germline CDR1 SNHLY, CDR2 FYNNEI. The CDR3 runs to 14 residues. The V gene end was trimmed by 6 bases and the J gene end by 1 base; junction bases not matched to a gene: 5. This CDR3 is CASSDWDRNTEAFF. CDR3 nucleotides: TGTGCCAGCAGCGACTGGGACAGGAACACTGAAGCTTTCTTT.

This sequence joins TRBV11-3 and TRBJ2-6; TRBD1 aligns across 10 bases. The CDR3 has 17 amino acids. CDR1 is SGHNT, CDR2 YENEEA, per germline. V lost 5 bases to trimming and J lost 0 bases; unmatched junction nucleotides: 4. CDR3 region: CASSLGQGNSGANVLTF. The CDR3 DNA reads TGTGCCAGCAGCCTGGGACAGGGGAACTCTGGGGCCAACGTCCTGACTTTC.

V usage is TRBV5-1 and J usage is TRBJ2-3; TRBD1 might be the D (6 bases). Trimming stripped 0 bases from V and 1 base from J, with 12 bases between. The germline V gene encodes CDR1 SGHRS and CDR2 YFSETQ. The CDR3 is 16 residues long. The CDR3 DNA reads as TGCGCCAGCAGCTTGGGGGGGCCAGGACGCACAGATACGCAGTATTTT. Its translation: CASSLGGPGRTDTQYF.

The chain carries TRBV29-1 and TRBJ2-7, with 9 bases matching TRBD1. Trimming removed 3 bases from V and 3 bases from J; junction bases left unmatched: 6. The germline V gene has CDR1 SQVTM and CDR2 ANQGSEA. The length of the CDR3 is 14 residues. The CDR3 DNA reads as TGCAGCGTTGACACCGGGACAGGGATCTACGAGCAGTACTTC. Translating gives CSVDTGTGIYEQYF.

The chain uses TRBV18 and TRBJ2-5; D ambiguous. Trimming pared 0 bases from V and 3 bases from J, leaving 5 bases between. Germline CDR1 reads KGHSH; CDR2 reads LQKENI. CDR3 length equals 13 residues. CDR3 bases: TGTGCCAGCTCACCACCGATGGAAGAGACCCAGTACTTC. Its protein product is CASSPPMEETQYF.

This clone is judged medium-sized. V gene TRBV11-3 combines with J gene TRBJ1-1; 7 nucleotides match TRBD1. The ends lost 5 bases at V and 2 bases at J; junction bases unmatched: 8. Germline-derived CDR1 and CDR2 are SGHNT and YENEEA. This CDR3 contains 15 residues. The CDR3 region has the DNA TGTGCCAGCAGCCCAGGGACAGCCCTTAACACTGAAGCTTTCTTT. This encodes CASSPGTALNTEAFF.

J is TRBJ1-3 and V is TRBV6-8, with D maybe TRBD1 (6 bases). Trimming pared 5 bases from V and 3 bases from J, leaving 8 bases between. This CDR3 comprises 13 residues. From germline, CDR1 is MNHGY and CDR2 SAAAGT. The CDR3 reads CASSGGGGNTIYF. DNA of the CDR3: TGTGCCAGCAGTGGAGGGGGTGGAAACACCATATATTTT.

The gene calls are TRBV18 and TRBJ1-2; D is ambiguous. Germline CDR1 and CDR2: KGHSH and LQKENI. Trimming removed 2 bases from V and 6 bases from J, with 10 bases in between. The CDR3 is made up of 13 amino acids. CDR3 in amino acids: CASSPIQWNGYTF. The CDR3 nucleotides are TGTGCCAGCTCACCAATCCAATGGAATGGCTACACCTTC.

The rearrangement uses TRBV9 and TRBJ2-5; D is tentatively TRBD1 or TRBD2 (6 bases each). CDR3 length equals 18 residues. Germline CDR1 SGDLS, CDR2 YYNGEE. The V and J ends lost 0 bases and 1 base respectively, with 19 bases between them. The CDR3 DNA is TGTGCCAGCAGCGTAGCTACGGGGGCCCATATCGGCCAAGAGACCCAGTACTTC. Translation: CASSVATGAHIGQETQYF.

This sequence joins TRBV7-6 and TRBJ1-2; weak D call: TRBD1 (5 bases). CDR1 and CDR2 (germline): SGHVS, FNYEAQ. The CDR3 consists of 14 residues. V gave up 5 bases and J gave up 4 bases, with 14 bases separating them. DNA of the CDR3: TGTGCCAGCAGCCCCGCGGGGGGAGGCTATGGCTACACCTTC. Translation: CASSPAGGGYGYTF. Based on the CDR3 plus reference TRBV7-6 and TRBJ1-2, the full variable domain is GAGVSQSPRYKVTKRGQDVALRCDPISGHVSLYWYRQALGQGPEFLTYFNYEAQQDKSGLPNDRFSAERPEGSISTLTIQRTEQRDSAMYRCASSPAGGGYGYTFGSGTRLTVV.

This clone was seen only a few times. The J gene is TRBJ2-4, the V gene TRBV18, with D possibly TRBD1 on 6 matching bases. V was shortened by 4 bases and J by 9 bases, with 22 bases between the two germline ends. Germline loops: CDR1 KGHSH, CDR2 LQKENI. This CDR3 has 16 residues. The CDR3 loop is CASSLGQPSAVGIQYF. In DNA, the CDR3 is TGTGCCAGCTCACTCGGACAGCCGTCTGCCGTCGGCATTCAGTACTTC.

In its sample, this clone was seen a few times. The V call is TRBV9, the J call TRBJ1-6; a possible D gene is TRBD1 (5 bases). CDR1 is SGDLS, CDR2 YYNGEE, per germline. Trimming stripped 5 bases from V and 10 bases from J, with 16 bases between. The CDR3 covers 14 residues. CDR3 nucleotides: TGTGCCAGCAGTGTCCGGCGGGGCGGCTCACCCCTCCACTTT. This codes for CASSVRRGGSPLHF.

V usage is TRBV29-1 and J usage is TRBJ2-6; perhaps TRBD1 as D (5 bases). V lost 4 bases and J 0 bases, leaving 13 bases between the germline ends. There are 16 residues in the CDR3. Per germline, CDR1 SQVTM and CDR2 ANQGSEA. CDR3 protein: CSVVPFDSSGANVLTF. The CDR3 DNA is TGCAGCGTTGTCCCGTTTGACAGCTCTGGGGCCAACGTCCTGACTTTC.

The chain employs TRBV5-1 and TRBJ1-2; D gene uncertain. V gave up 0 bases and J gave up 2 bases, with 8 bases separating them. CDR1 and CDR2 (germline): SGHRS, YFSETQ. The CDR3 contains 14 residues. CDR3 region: CASSLASSNYGYTF. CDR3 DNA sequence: TGCGCCAGCAGCTTGGCCTCCAGCAACTATGGCTACACCTTC.

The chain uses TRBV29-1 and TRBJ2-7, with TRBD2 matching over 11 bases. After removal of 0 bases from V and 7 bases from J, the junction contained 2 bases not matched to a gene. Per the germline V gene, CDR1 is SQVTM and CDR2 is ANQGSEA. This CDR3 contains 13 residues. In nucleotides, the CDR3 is TGCAGCGTTGAAGAACTAGCGGGAGTTGAGCAGTACTTC. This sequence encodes CSVEELAGVEQYF.

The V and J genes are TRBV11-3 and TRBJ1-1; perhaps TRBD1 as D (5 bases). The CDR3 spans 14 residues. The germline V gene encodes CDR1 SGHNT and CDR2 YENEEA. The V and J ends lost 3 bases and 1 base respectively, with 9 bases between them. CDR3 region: CASSFGHQNTEAFF. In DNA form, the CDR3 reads TGTGCCAGCAGCTTCGGACATCAGAACACTGAAGCTTTCTTT. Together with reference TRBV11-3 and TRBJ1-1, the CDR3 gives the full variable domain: EAGVVQSPRYKIIEKKQPVAFWCNPISGHNTLYWYLQNLGQGPELLIRYENEEAVDDSQLPKDRFSAERLKGVDSTLKIQPAELGDSAVYLCASSFGHQNTEAFFGQGTRLTVV.

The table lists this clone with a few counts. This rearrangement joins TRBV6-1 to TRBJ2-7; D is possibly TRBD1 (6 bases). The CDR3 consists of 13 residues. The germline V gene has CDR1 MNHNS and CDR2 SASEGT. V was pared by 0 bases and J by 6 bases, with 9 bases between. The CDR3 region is CASSEAGTPEQYF. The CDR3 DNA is TGTGCCAGCAGTGAAGCCGGGACACCCGAGCAGTACTTC.

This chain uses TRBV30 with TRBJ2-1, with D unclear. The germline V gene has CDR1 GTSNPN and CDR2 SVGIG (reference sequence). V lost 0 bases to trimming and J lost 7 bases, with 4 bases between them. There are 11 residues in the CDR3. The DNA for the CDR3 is TGTGCCTGGAGTGTAGCTAATGAGCAGTTCTTC. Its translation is CAWSVANEQFF.

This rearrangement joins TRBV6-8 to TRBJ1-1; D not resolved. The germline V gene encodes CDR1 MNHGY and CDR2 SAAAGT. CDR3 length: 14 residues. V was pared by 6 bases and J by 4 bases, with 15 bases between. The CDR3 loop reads CASREGPVGTEAFF. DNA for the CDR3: TGTGCCAGCAGAGAGGGCCCCGTGGGCACTGAAGCTTTCTTT.